This entry concerns a single TCR beta chain. This sample includes further DNA sequences coding for the same CDR3. The junction had 5 bases not matched to a gene; V was cut back by 6 bases and J by 3 bases. This CDR3 comprises 14 residues. The V gene's germline CDR1 is MNHEY and CDR2 SVGAGI. The sample originates from a study of T cell responses to AZD1222 COVID-19 vaccine. Sequencing used immunoSEQ multiplex PCR; TCRdb keeps in-frame clones, though not all of them. The sample holds roughly 150,000 clones, about 88% seen once. The sequenced sample was peripheral blood, obtained on day 0 of AZD1222 vaccination. The clonotype originates from an adult in good health. The chain has TRBV6-5 and TRBJ2-7; 10 bases map to TRBD1. CDR3 bases: TGTGCCAGCAGCTACCGGGACAGGGGCTACGAGCAGTACTTC. It encodes CASSYRDRGYEQYF.